Presented here are 24 T cell receptor beta chains from one specimen sequenced in a study of breast tumors, draining lymph nodes, adjacent tissues (dated by TCRdb to the mid-2010s). Library prep was done by multiplex PCR. TCRdb names Illumina HiSeq 2000 as the instrument used. The public reads were reprocessed in TCRdb via fastp at Q25 and MiXCR, keeping in-frame beta chains. Merged by CDR3 protein, the rows form single entries marked with the most common genes and DNA. In all, the sample holds approximately 130,000 distinct CDR3 sequences, and around 22% of those were seen once. The ten largest account for more than 2.5% of the sample. The axillary draining lymph nodes of breast cancer patients were the source of the lymph node samples. The sample consisted of axillary lymph node tissue. These receptors were taken from a female donor with breast cancer. Some clones in this sample may be carry-over from other donors' samples.

This clonotype has at least ten counts. The rearrangement links TRBV10-3 to TRBJ2-1, with 7 bases that match TRBD2. CDR3 length: 16 residues. Germline V lookup: CDR1 ENHRY, CDR2 SYGVKD. The V and J ends lost 4 bases and 1 base, in that order; junction bases with no gene match: 7. CDR3 sequence (DNA): TGTGCCATCAGTGCGGCTAGCGGCAAATCCTACAATGAGCAGTTCTTC. It codes for CAISAASGKSYNEQFF.

Note on this clonotype: A junction end diverges from the germline sequence, so it may reflect a read error. V and J are TRBV12-3 or TRBV12-4 and TRBJ2-7; 9 nucleotides line up with TRBD1. CDR3 length: 14 amino acids. The CDR3 is CAGSIRDRVYEQYF. The CDR3 DNA reads TGCGCCGGCAGTATCCGGGACAGGGTGTACGAGCAGTACTTC.

This clonotype occurred a few times. The V and J genes are TRBV28 and TRBJ2-3; 10 bases line up with TRBD2. V was clipped by 5 bases and J by 2 bases; unmatched bases: 7. From germline, CDR1 is MDHEN and CDR2 SYDVKM. The CDR3 is 16 amino acids. CDR3 DNA: TGTGCCAGCAGTGCCCAACTAGCGGGAAACACAGATACGCAGTATTTT. Translated: CASSAQLAGNTDTQYF.

This clonotype has ten or more counts. The chain couples TRBV5-6 to TRBJ2-5, with 8 bases identical to TRBD1. Germline lookup yields CDR1 SGHDT and CDR2 YYEEEE. Trimming removed 0 bases from V and 6 bases from J; junction bases left unmatched: 1. CDR3 length equals 13 residues. The CDR3 is CASSLGQGQTQYF. Written as DNA, the CDR3 is TGTGCCAGCAGCTTGGGACAGGGGCAGACCCAGTACTTC.

The chain recombines TRBV5-1 with TRBJ2-1; 7 bases line up with TRBD2. CDR1 SGHRS and CDR2 YFSETQ come from the germline V gene. After removal of 7 bases from V and 4 bases from J, the junction contained 11 bases not matched to a gene. This CDR3 is built from 15 residues. CDR3 sequence (DNA): TGCGCCAGCGGTCAGGAGGGACTATCGTACAATGAGCAGTTCTTC. It codes for CASGQEGLSYNEQFF.

This clonotype was recorded many times. The V and J genes are TRBV14 and TRBJ2-5; D remains unclear. This CDR3 spans 11 amino acids. CDR1 and CDR2 (germline): SGHDN, FVKESK. Trimming took 6 bases from V and 7 from J, leaving 9 bases between them. CDR3 nucleotide sequence: TGTGCCAGCAGTTTCAGGTCGACCCAGTACTTC. This translates into CASSFRSTQYF.

This clonotype was detected ten times or more. CDR3 loop: CASSRDRGGADTQYF. Written as DNA, the CDR3 is TGTGCCAGCAGCCGGGACAGGGGGGGGGCAGATACGCAGTATTTT. The chain carries TRBV12-3 or TRBV12-4 and TRBJ2-3, with 11 bases lining up with TRBD1. The CDR3 extends over 15 amino acids. V was clipped by 6 bases and J by 4 bases; unmatched bases: 6.

This clonotype was detected many times. The chain carries TRBV11-2 and TRBJ2-2, with D perhaps TRBD1 (6 bases). There are 15 residues in the CDR3. V lost 5 bases and J 5 bases, leaving 15 bases between the germline ends. Looked up from germline, CDR1 is SGHAT and CDR2 is FQNNGV. Written as DNA, the CDR3 is TGTGCCAGCAGCACAGCCTTGGACAGAACCGGGGAGCTGTTTTTT. Translated: CASSTALDRTGELFF.

This clonotype was seen at least ten times. V and J are TRBV11-3 and TRBJ2-1; D is perhaps TRBD1 (5 bases). The V end was cut by 3 bases, the J end by 8 bases, with 11 bases between. Germline values: CDR1 SGHNT, CDR2 YENEEA. The length of the CDR3 is 13 residues. The CDR3 is CASSLTVNDEQFF. The CDR3 DNA follows: TGTGCCAGCAGCTTGACAGTTAATGATGAGCAGTTCTTC.

This clonotype was detected ten times or more. This chain joins TRBV7-9 and TRBJ2-1; 7 nucleotides align to TRBD2. Germline V CDR1 and CDR2: SEHNR, FQNEAQ (reference sequence). The CDR3 totals 14 residues. V was pared by 0 bases and J by 9 bases, with 5 bases of the junction left unmatched. The CDR3 here is CASSLAGGQGEQFF. CDR3 bases: TGTGCCAGCAGCTTAGCGGGAGGGCAGGGTGAGCAGTTCTTC.

Turning to this clonotype: A much larger clone differs from this one at a single base, so this may be a read error. The missing conserved phenylalanine or tryptophan at the end of this CDR3 makes a read error likely. V and J are TRBV4-1 and TRBJ2-1; TRBD2 agrees at 11 bases. The ends lost 4 bases at V and 5 bases at J; junction bases unmatched: 1. Per germline, CDR1 MGHRA and CDR2 YSYEKL. The CDR3 has 14 amino acids. Written as DNA, the CDR3 is TGCGCCAGCAGCCCGGGACTAGCGGACAATGAGCAGTTCTTG. Translation: CASSPGLADNEQFL.

The chain has TRBV2 and TRBJ2-3; D perhaps matches TRBD1 (6 bases). The length of the CDR3 is 15 residues. The germline V and J ends were trimmed by 4 bases and 2 bases, with 13 bases remaining between them. Germline V CDR1 and CDR2: SNHLY, FYNNEI. The CDR3 bases are TGTGCCAGCAGTGCTAAGGGGGATGTCACAGATACGCAGTATTTT. It specifies CASSAKGDVTDTQYF.

Concerning this clonotype itself: Possible read error: a much larger clone is one base away. This chain links TRBV18 with TRBJ2-2; D is uncertain. Germline values: CDR1 KGHSH, CDR2 LQKENI. This CDR3 region has 14 residues. Trimming left V 1 base short and J 6 bases short, with 9 bases between. The CDR3 is CASSPLEVAGELFF. The CDR3 DNA is TGTGCCAGCTCACCACTCGAGGTAGCCGGGGAGCTGTTTTTT.

At least ten counts were recorded for this clonotype. J is TRBJ2-1 and V is TRBV29-1; 12 bases line up with TRBD2. The CDR3 has 14 residues. Germline V gives CDR1 SQVTM, CDR2 ANQGSEA. The V and J ends lost 8 bases and 9 bases, in that order; junction bases with no gene match: 11. CDR3: CSLQGGTSGPEQFF. CDR3 bases: TGCAGCCTCCAGGGAGGGACTAGCGGGCCTGAGCAGTTCTTC.

The chain has TRBV20-1 and TRBJ2-5; D uncertain. Germline V lookup: CDR1 DFQATT, CDR2 SNEGSKA (reference sequence). This CDR3 region has 12 residues. Trimming took 3 bases from V and 1 from J, leaving 6 bases between them. The CDR3 nucleotides are TGCAGTGCTAGTAGCCCCCAAGAGACCCAGTACTTC. This translates into CSASSPQETQYF.

This clonotype was picked up many times. The gene calls are TRBV12-5 and TRBJ2-1; TRBD2 agrees at 12 bases. The CDR3 is made up of 16 amino acids. Germline V CDR1 and CDR2: LGHNT, FRNRAP. J lost 5 bases, V lost 4 bases, and 6 bases had no gene match. The CDR3: CASGSPRTSGNNEQFF. The CDR3 nucleotides are TGTGCTAGTGGTTCTCCCCGGACTAGCGGGAACAATGAGCAGTTCTTC.

About this clonotype: It may be a read error: a sequence one base away is much more abundant. The V call is TRBV7-8, the J call TRBJ1-5; D is unresolved. Germline CDR1 SGHVS, CDR2 FQNEAQ. The CDR3 is 13 residues long. The CDR3 nucleotides are TGTGCCTGCAGCTTCGATCTCAATCAGCCCCAGCATTTT. Protein sequence: CACSFDLNQPQHF.

A word on this clonotype: This may come from a read error, since a much larger clone is one base off. The rearrangement links TRBV5-5 to TRBJ2-1; D possibly uses TRBD1 or TRBD2 (7 bases each). From germline, CDR1 is SGHKS and CDR2 YYEKEE (reference sequence). CDR3 length: 15 amino acids. This chain's CDR3 is CASKGAGVIRNERFF. In nucleotides, the CDR3 is TGTGCCAGCAAGGGGGCGGGAGTAATTCGGAATGAGCGGTTCTTC.

This clonotype was observed many times. The chain is built from TRBV29-1 and TRBJ2-7; maybe TRBD2 (6 bases). The germline CDR1 and CDR2 sequences are SQVTM and ANQGSEA. This CDR3 has 11 amino acids. Deletions cut 7 bases from V and 7 bases from J, with 14 bases between. The CDR3 nucleotides are TGCAGCGCCGCGACTAGTTGGGAGCAGTACTTC. Translated: CSAATSWEQYF.

This clonotype was detected ten times or more. The rearrangement joins TRBV24-1 to TRBJ2-3; 9 bases align to TRBD1. There are 16 residues in the CDR3. Germline trimming cut 0 bases from V and 1 base from J; bases unmatched to any gene: 1. Germline V CDR1 and CDR2: KGHDR, SFDVKD. CDR3 loop: CATSDLRDRGTDTQYF. DNA of the CDR3: TGTGCCACCAGTGATTTGAGGGACAGGGGCACAGATACGCAGTATTTT.

The table lists this clonotype with many counts. V is TRBV7-9 and J is TRBJ2-7; 7 bases are a match to TRBD1. J was trimmed by 1 base and V by 7 bases; bases with no gene match: 4. The CDR3 length is 13 residues. Germline V gene lookup returns CDR1 SEHNR and CDR2 FQNEAQ (reference sequence). The CDR3 nucleotides read TGTGCCAGCACAGGGGGAGAATCCTACGAGCAGTACTTC. Translation gives CASTGGESYEQYF. Based on the CDR3 plus reference TRBV7-9 and TRBJ2-7, the full variable domain is DTGVSQNPRHKITKRGQNVTFRCDPISEHNRLYWYRQTLGQGPEFLTYFQNEAQLEKSRLLSDRFSAERPKGSFSTLEIQRTEQGDSAMYLCASTGGESYEQYFGPGTRLTVT.

The table lists this clonotype with many counts. The junction shows a germline mismatch at one end, possibly a read error. This rearrangement joins TRBV5-1 to TRBJ2-3; the D gene is possibly TRBD1 (7 bases). CDR1 SGHRS and CDR2 YFSETQ come from the germline V gene. The CDR3 has 14 residues. CDR3 in DNA: TGTGCCAGCAGTTTAGGCCAGGGGGGAGATACGCAGTATTTT. Translated, it gives CASSLGQGGDTQYF.

This clonotype was seen many times. The V call is TRBV6-1, the J call TRBJ2-7; D call uncertain. V shed 7 bases and J shed 5 bases, with 15 bases lying between them. The CDR3 spans 13 residues. Per germline, CDR1 MNHNS and CDR2 SASEGT. The CDR3 DNA sequence: TGTGCCAGCATTAGTTACAGTCCCCACGAGCAGTACTTC. Protein sequence: CASISYSPHEQYF.

Ten or more counts support this clonotype. This chain joins TRBV24-1 and TRBJ2-1, with 9 bases identical to TRBD1. Germline CDR1 KGHDR, CDR2 SFDVKD. This CDR3 contains 15 residues. The V segment lost 4 bases and the J segment 6 bases; nucleotides outside the gene matches: 6. The CDR3 loop is CATSDGTGFFNEQFF. DNA of the CDR3: TGTGCCACCAGTGACGGGACAGGGTTTTTCAATGAGCAGTTCTTC.